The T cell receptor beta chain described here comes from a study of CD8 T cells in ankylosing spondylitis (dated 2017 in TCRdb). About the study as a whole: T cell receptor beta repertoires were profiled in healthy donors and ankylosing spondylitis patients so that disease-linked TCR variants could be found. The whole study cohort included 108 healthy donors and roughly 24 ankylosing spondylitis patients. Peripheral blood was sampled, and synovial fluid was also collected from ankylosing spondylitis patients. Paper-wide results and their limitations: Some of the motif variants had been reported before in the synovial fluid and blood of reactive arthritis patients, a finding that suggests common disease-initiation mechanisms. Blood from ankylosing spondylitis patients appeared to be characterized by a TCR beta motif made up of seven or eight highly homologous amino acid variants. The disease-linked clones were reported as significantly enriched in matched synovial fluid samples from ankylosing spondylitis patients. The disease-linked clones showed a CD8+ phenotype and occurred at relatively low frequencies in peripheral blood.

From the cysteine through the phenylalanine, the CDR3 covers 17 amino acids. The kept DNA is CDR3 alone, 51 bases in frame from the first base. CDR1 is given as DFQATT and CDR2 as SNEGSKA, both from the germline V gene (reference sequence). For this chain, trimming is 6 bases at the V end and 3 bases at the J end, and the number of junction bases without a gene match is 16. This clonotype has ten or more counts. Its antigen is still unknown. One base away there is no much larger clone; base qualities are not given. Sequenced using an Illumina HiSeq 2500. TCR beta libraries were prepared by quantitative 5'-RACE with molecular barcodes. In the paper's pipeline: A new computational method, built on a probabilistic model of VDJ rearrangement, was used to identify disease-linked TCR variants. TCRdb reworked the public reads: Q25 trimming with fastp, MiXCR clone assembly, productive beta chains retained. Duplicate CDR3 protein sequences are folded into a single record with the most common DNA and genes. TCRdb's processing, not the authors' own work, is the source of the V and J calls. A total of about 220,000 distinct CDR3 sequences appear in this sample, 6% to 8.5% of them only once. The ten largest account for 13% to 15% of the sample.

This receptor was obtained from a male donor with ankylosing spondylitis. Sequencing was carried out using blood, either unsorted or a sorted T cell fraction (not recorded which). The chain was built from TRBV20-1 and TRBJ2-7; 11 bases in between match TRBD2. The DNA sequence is TGCAGTGCGCATCCGGGACTAGCGGATTGGAGCGGCTACGAGCAGTACTTC. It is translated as CSAHPGLADWSGYEQYF.